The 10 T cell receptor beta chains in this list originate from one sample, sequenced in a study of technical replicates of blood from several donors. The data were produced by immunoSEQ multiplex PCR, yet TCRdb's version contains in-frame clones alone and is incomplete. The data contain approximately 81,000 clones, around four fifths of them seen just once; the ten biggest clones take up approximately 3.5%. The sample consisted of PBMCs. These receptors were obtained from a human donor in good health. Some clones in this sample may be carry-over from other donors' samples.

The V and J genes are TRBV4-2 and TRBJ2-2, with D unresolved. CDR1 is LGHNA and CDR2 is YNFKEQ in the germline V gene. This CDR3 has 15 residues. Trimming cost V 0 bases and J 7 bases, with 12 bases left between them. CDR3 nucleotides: TGTGCCAGCAGCCAAGATTTGTCGGTCGGCGGGGAGCTGTTTTTT. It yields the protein CASSQDLSVGGELFF.

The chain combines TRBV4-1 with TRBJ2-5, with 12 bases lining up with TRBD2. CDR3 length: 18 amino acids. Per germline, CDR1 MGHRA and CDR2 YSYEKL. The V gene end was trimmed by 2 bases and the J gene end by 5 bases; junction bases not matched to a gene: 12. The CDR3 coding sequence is TGCGCCAGCAGCCAATCCCACGGGACTAGCGGGCCGGATGAGACCCAGTACTTC. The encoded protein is CASSQSHGTSGPDETQYF.

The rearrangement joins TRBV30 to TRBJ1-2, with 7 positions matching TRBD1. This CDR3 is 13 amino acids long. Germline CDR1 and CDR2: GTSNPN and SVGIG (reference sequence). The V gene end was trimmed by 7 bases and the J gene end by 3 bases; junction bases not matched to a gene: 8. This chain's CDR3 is CAFNRGGDYGYTF. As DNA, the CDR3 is TGTGCCTTTAACAGGGGAGGTGACTATGGCTACACCTTC. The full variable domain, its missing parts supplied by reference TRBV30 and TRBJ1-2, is SQTIHQWPATLVQPVGSPLSLECTVEGTSNPNLYWYRQAAGRGLQLLFYSVGIGQISSEVPQNLSASRPQDRQFILSSKKLLLSDSGFYLCAFNRGGDYGYTFGSGTRLTVV.

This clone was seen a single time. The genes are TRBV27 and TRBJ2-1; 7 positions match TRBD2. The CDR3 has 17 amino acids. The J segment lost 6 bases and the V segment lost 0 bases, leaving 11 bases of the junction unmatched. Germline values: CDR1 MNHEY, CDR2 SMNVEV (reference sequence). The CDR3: CASSLSFPGGSINEQFF. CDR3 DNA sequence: TGTGCCAGCAGTTTATCGTTTCCTGGCGGGAGCATCAATGAGCAGTTCTTC.

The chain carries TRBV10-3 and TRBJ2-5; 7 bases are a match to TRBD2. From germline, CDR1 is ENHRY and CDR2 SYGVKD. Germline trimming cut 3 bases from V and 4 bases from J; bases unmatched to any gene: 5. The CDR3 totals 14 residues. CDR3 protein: CAISDSGGGETQYF. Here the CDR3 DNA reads TGTGCCATCAGTGATTCGGGGGGAGGAGAGACCCAGTACTTC.

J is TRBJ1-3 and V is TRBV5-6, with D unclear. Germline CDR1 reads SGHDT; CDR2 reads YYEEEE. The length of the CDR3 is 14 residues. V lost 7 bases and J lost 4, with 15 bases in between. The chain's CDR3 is CASATAGVGNTIYF. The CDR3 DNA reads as TGTGCCAGCGCCACCGCGGGTGTCGGAAACACCATATATTTT.

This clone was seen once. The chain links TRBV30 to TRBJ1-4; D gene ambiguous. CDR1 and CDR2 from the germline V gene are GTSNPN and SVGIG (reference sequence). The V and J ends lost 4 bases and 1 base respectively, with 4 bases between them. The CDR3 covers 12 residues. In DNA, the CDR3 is TGTGCCTGGACAGTAACTAATGAAAAACTGTTTTTT. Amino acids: CAWTVTNEKLFF.

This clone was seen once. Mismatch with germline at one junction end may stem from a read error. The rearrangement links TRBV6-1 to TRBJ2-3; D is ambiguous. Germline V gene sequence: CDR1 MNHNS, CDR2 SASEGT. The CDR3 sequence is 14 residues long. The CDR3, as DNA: TGTGCCAGCACCCCCCCCGGTAGCACGGATACGCAGTATTTT. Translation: CASTPPGSTDTQYF.

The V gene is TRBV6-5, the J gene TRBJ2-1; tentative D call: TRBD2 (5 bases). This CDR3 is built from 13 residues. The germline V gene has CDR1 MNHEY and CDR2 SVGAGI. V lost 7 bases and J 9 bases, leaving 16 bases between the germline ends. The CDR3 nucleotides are TGTGCCAGCACCCCTCCGGGGATCACTGAGCAGTTCTTC. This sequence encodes CASTPPGITEQFF.

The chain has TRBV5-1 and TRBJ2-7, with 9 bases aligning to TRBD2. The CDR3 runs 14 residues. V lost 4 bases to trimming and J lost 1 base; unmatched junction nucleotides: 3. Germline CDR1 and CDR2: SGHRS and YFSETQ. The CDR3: CASSGLATSYEQYF. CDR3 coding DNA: TGCGCCAGCAGCGGACTAGCGACTTCCTACGAGCAGTACTTC.